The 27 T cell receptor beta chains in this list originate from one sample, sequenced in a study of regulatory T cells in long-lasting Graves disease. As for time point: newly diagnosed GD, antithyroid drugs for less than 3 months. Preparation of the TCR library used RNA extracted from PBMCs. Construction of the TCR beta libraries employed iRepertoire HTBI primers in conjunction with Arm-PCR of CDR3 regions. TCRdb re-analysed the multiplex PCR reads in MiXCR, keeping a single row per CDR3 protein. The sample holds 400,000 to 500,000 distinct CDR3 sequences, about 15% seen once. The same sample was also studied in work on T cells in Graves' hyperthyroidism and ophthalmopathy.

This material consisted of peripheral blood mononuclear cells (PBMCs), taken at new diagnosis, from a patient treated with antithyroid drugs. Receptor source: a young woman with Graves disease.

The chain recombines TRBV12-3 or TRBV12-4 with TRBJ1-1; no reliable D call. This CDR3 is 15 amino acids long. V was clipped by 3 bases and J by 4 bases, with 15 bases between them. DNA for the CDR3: TGTGCCAGCAGTTTGTGGGGTTTAGAGGGCACTGAAGCTTTCTTT. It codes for CASSLWGLEGTEAFF.

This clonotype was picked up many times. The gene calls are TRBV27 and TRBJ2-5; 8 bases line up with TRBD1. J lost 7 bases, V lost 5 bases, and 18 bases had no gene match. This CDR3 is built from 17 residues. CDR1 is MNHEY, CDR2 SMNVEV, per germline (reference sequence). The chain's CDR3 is CASSLIPRTGREGTQYF. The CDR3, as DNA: TGTGCCAGCAGTCTAATCCCAAGGACAGGGCGAGAAGGGACCCAGTACTTC.

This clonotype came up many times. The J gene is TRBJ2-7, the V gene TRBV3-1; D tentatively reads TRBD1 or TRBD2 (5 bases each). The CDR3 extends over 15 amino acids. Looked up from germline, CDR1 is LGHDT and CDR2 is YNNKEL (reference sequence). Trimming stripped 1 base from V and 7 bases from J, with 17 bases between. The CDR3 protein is CASSQGLGTPGEQYF. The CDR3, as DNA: TGTGCCAGCAGCCAAGGGCTCGGGACCCCCGGGGAGCAGTACTTC.

The CDR3 loop is CASRTGTRSGDEQFF. The CDR3, as DNA: TGCGCCAGTAGAACCGGGACTAGATCTGGCGATGAGCAGTTCTTC. The chain uses TRBV10-2 and TRBJ2-1; 8 bases match TRBD2. Germline trimming cut 9 bases from V and 8 bases from J; bases unmatched to any gene: 15. This CDR3 spans 15 amino acids. CDR1 is WSHSY, CDR2 SAAADI, per germline.

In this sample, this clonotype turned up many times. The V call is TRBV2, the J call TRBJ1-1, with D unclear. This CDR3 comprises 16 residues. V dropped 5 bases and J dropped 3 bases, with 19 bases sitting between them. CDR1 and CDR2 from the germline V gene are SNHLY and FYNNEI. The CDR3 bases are TGTGCCAGCAGTTTCCCTCGGATGTTGGCGGACACTGAAGCTTTCTTT. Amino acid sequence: CASSFPRMLADTEAFF.

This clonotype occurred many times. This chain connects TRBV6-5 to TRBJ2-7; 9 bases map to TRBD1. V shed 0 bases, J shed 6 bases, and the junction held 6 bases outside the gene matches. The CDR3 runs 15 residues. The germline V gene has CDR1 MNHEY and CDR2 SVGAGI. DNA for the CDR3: TGTGCCAGCAGTTACTCGGCGGGACAGGGCGGCGAGCAGTACTTC. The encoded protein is CASSYSAGQGGEQYF.

CDR3 region: CASSGPGGRMYF. CDR3 in DNA: TGTGCCAGCAGCGGCCCGGGGGGGCGCATGTATTTT. The chain is built from TRBV6-4 and TRBJ2-3, with TRBD2 matching over 8 bases. The CDR3 covers 12 residues. J gave up 14 bases and V 6 bases, and 10 bases lay outside the gene matches. CDR1 MRHNA and CDR2 SNTAGT come from the germline V gene.

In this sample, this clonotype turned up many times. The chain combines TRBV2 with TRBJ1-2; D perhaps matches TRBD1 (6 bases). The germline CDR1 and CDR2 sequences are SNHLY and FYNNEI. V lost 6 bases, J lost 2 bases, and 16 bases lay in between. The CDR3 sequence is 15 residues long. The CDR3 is CASRPTTGPNYGYTF. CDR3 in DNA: TGTGCCAGCAGACCGACGACAGGTCCCAACTATGGCTACACCTTC. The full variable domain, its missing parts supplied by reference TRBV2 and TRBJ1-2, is EPEVTQTPSHQVTQMGQEVILRCVPISNHLYFYWYRQILGQKVEFLVSFYNNEISEKSEIFDDQFSVERPDGSNFTLKIRSTKLEDSAMYFCASRPTTGPNYGYTFGSGTRLTVV.

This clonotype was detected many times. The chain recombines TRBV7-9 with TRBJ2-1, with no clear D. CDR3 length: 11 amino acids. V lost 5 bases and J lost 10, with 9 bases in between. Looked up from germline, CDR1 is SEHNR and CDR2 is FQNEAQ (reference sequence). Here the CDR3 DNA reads TGTGCCAGCAGCACGCCGTGGGAGCAGTTCTTC. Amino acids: CASSTPWEQFF.

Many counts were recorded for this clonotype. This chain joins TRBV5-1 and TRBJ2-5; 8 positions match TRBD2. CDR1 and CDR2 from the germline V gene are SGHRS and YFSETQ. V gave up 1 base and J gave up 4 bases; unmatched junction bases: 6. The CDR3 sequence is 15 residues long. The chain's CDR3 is CASSLSSGMGETQYF. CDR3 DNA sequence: TGCGCCAGCAGCTTGAGTAGCGGGATGGGAGAGACCCAGTACTTC. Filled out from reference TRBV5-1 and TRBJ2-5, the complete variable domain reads KAGVTQTPRYLIKTRGQQVTLSCSPISGHRSVSWYQQTPGQGLQFLFEYFSETQRNKGNFPGRFSGRQFSNSRSEMNVSTLELGDSALYLCASSLSSGMGETQYFGPGTRLLVL.

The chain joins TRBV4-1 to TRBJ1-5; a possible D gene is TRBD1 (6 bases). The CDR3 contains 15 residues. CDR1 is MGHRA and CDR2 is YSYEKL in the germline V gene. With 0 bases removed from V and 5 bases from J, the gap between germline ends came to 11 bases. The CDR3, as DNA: TGCGCCAGCAGCCAAGATCCCGGGGGCTATCAGCCCCAGCATTTT. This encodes CASSQDPGGYQPQHF.

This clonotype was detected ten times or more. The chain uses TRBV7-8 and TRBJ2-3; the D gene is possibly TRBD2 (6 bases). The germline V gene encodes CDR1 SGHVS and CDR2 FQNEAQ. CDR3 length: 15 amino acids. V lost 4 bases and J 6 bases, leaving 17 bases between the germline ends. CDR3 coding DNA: TGTGCCAGCAGCTGGGACTTCAGCGAAGCGGATACGCAGTATTTT. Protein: CASSWDFSEADTQYF. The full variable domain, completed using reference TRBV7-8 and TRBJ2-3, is GAGVSQSPRYKVAKRGQDVALRCDPISGHVSLFWYQQALGQGPEFLTYFQNEAQLDKSGLPSDRFFAERPEGSVSTLKIQRTQQEDSAVYLCASSWDFSEADTQYFGPGTRLTVL.

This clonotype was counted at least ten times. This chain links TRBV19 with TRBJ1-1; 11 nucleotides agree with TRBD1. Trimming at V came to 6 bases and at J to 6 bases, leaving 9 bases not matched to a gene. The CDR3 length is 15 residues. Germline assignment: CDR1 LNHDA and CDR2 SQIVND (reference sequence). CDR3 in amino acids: CASRVVDRGHAEAFF. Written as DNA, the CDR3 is TGTGCCAGTAGGGTCGTGGACAGGGGGCACGCTGAAGCTTTCTTT.

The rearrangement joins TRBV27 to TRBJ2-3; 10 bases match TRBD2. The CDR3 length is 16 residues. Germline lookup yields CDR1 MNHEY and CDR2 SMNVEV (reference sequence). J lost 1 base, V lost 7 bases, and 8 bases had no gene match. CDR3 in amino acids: CASTPAGGPGTDTQYF. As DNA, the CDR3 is TGTGCCAGCACCCCAGCGGGAGGGCCTGGCACAGATACGCAGTATTTT.

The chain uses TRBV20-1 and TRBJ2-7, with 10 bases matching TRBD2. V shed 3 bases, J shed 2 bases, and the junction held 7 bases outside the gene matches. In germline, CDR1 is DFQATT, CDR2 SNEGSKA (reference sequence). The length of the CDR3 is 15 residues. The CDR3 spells CSARRASGRAYEQYF. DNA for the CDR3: TGCAGTGCTAGGAGGGCGAGCGGGAGGGCCTACGAGCAGTACTTC.

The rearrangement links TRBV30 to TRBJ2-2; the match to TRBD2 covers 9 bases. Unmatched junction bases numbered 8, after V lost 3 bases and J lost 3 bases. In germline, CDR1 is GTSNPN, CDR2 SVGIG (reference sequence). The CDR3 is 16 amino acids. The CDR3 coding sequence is TGTGCCTGGAGGTCGGTAGCGGGAGTCTACACCGGGGAGCTGTTTTTT. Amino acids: CAWRSVAGVYTGELFF.

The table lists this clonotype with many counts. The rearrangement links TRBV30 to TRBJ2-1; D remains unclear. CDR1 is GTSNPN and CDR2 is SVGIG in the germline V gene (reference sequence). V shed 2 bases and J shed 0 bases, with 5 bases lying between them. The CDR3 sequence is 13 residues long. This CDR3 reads CAWSLSSYNEQFF. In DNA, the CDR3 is TGTGCCTGGAGTTTGAGCTCCTACAATGAGCAGTTCTTC.

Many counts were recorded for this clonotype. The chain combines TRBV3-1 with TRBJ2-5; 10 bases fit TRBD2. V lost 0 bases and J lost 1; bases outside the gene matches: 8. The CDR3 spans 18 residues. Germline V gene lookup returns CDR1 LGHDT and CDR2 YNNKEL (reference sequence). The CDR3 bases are TGTGCCAGCAGCCAAGAAGGGCGACTAGCGGGCTTCCAAGAGACCCAGTACTTC. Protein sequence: CASSQEGRLAGFQETQYF.

The CDR3 DNA follows: TGCGCCAGCAGCTTGGTTTCGGGGAGCCCCTACAATGAGCAGTTCTTC. Residues: CASSLVSGSPYNEQFF. V gene TRBV5-1 combines with J gene TRBJ2-1, with D possibly being TRBD2 (5 bases). There are 16 residues in the CDR3. With 0 bases removed from V and 2 bases from J, the gap between germline ends came to 12 bases. Germline V gives CDR1 SGHRS, CDR2 YFSETQ.

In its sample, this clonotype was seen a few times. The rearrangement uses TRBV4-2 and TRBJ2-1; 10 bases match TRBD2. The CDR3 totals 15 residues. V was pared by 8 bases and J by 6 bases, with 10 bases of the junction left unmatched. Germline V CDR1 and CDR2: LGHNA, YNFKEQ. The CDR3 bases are TGTGCCAGCGGGGACAGCGGGAGGGCGGGCAATGAGCAGTTCTTC. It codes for CASGDSGRAGNEQFF.

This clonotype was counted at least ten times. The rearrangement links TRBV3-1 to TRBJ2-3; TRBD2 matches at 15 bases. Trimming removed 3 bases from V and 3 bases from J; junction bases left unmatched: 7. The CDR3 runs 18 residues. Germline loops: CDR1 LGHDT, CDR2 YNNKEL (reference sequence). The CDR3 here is CASSHPGLAGGETDTQYF. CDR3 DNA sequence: TGTGCCAGCAGCCATCCGGGACTAGCGGGAGGCGAGACAGATACGCAGTATTTT.

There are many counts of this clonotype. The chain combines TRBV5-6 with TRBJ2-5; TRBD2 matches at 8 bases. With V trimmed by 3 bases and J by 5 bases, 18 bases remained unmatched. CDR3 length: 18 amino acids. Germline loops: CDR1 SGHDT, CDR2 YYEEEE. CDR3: CASSSPPGGGLVGETQYF. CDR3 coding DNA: TGTGCCAGCAGCTCCCCTCCCGGCGGGGGACTAGTCGGGGAGACCCAGTACTTC.

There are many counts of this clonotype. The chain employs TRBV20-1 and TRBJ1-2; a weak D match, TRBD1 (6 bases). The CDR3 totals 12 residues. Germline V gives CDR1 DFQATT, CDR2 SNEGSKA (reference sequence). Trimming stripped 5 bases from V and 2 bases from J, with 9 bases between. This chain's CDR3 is CSAWTDNYGYTF. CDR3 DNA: TGCAGTGCTTGGACAGACAACTATGGCTACACCTTC.

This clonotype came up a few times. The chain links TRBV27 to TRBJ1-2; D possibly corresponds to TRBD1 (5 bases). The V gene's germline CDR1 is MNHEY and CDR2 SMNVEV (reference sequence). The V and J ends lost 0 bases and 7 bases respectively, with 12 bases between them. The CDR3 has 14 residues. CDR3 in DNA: TGTGCCAGCAGTTTATCAGGGACCGGGTTTGGCTACACCTTC. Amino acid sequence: CASSLSGTGFGYTF.

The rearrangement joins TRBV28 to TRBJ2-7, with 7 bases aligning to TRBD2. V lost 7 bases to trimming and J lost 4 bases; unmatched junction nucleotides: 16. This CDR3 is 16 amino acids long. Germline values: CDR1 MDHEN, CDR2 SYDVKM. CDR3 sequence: CASTPANDGGSYEQYF. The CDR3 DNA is TGTGCCAGCACCCCCGCTAACGATGGCGGGAGTTACGAGCAGTACTTC.

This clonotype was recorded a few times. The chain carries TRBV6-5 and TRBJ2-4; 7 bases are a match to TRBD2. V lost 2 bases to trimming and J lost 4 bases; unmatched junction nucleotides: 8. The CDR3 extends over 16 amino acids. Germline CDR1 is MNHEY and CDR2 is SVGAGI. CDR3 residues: CASSYVGSGMKNIQYF. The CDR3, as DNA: TGTGCCAGCAGTTACGTAGGCAGCGGGATGAAAAACATTCAGTACTTC.

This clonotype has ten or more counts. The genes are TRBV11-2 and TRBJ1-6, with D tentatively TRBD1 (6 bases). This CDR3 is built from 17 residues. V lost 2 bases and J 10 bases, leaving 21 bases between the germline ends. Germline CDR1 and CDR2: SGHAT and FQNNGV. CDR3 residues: CASSLMVPRGRESPLHF. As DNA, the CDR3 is TGTGCCAGCAGCTTAATGGTCCCACGGGGGCGTGAGTCACCCCTCCACTTT.